The next 10 T cell receptor beta chains were all read from a single sample in a study of identical twins. TCRdb re-derived calls from the 5' RACE reads in MiXCR, one entry per CDR3 protein. The sample consists of some 500,000 distinct CDR3 sequences, 9.6% of them appearing once. These records were also assigned to another study, of yellow fever vaccine responses in identical twins.

The material sequenced was PBMCs. The receptors derive from a young woman in good health.

The chain links TRBV2 to TRBJ2-3; D is unclear. This CDR3 contains 14 residues. The V gene's germline CDR1 is SNHLY and CDR2 FYNNEI. The V and J ends lost 3 bases and 2 bases respectively, with 9 bases between them. For the CDR3, the DNA is TGTGCCAGCAGTGAGGTCTCTAACACAGATACGCAGTATTTT. Its translation is CASSEVSNTDTQYF.

This clonotype was recorded many times. CDR3 DNA: TGCAGTGCCTTAGCCAAAAACATTCAGTACTTC. This encodes CSALAKNIQYF. The V call is TRBV20-1, the J call TRBJ2-4; no clear D. Germline CDR1 DFQATT, CDR2 SNEGSKA (reference sequence). Trimming pared 6 bases from V and 0 bases from J, leaving 3 bases between. The CDR3 length is 11 residues.

This clonotype showed up many times. The chain employs TRBV7-8 and TRBJ2-7; D assignment may be TRBD1 or TRBD2 (6 bases each). Germline V gene data show CDR1 as SGHVS and CDR2 as FQNEAQ. With 5 bases removed from V and 7 bases from J, the gap between germline ends came to 18 bases. This CDR3 is 14 amino acids long. CDR3 residues: CASSRTGTLGEQYF. The CDR3 bases are TGTGCCAGCAGCCGAACAGGGACTCTGGGAGAGCAGTACTTC.

This clonotype was seen ten or more times. The V gene is TRBV20-1, the J gene TRBJ2-7; 9 bases align to TRBD1. The CDR3 loop spans 13 amino acids. Trimming took 6 bases from V and 3 from J; bases not matched to a gene: 6. The V gene's germline CDR1 is DFQATT and CDR2 SNEGSKA (reference sequence). DNA of the CDR3: TGCAGTGCCCTAGGGACAGGGAACTACGAGCAGTACTTC. Translation: CSALGTGNYEQYF.

V and J are TRBV14 and TRBJ2-5, with D unresolved. The germline V gene has CDR1 SGHDN and CDR2 FVKESK. The germline V and J ends were trimmed by 5 bases and 8 bases, with 15 bases remaining between them. CDR3 length: 13 amino acids. The CDR3 bases are TGTGCCAGCAGCTACATCTCAGTGGGAACCCAGTACTTC. Translating it yields CASSYISVGTQYF.

In this sample, this clonotype turned up many times. CDR3 sequence (DNA): TGTGCCAGCAGTTACACCTCACAGGGGGAGGACACTGAAGCTTTCTTT. It yields the protein CASSYTSQGEDTEAFF. This rearrangement joins TRBV6-2 or TRBV6-3 to TRBJ1-1, with 8 bases identical to TRBD1. There are 16 residues in the CDR3. The germline V gene has CDR1 MNHEY and CDR2 SVGEGT. V lost 2 bases, J lost 3 bases, and 8 bases stayed unmatched.

This clonotype was detected only a few times. The chain has TRBV5-1 and TRBJ2-6; 9 bases line up with TRBD1. CDR1 is SGHRS, CDR2 YFSETQ, per germline. Trimming cost V 7 bases and J 2 bases; bases outside gene matches: 4. The CDR3 loop spans 15 amino acids. The CDR3 nucleotides are TGCGCCAGCGTACAGGGGGCGACTGGGGCCAACGTCCTGACTTTC. Protein product: CASVQGATGANVLTF.

V usage is TRBV7-2 and J usage is TRBJ2-1; 9 bases line up with TRBD2. Germline CDR1 SGHTA, CDR2 FQGNSA. This CDR3 has 14 residues. V lost 5 bases to trimming and J lost 10 bases; unmatched junction nucleotides: 9. The CDR3 here is CASSLGAGGEEQFF. The CDR3 DNA follows: TGTGCCAGCAGCCTAGGAGCGGGAGGAGAGGAGCAGTTCTTC.

This clonotype was seen only a few times. This chain links TRBV27 with TRBJ2-1; TRBD2 matches at 7 bases. Germline V gene data show CDR1 as MNHEY and CDR2 as SMNVEV (reference sequence). This CDR3 region has 14 residues. V dropped 4 bases and J dropped 5; count of bases not matched to a gene: 5. The CDR3 DNA reads as TGTGCCAGCAGTTCGGGACTAACAAACAATGAGCAGTTCTTC. It codes for CASSSGLTNNEQFF.

This clonotype was observed many times. The chain employs TRBV25-1 and TRBJ2-1; a weak D match, TRBD1 (5 bases). This CDR3 has 13 amino acids. Trimming left V 3 bases short and J 7 bases short, with 10 bases between. The germline gives CDR1 MGHDK, CDR2 SYGVNS. Here the CDR3 reads CASSEPPGNEQFF. The CDR3 DNA is TGTGCCAGCAGTGAGCCCCCAGGGAATGAGCAGTTCTTC.